The present T cell receptor beta chain was sequenced within a study of blood T cell repertoires in COVID-19. About the research overall: Both acute and convalescent COVID-19 samples were obtained from the United States, Italy and Spain. T cells, B-cell-depleted T cells, or PBMCs supplied cDNA or gDNA.

This clone turned up a few times. The CDR3 is made up of 13 amino acids. Per the germline V gene, CDR1 is LNHNV and CDR2 is YYDKDF (reference sequence). V was cut by 3 bases and J by 7 bases, with 10 bases left in between. In the original processing: Estimation of nucleated cell counts relied on the amplification of reference gene primers. Repertoires were generated with immunoSEQ multiplex PCR, while TCRdb's copy carries only in-frame clones and drops some. The V and J calls and clone size come from that table; D and trimming were worked out from the DNA. Among roughly 170,000 clones, approximately 86% were seen once, and the ten largest hold less than 3.5%.

The V and J genes are TRBV15 and TRBJ1-5, with D perhaps matching TRBD1 (5 bases). This sequence was found in a man aged 35 to 55 with active or convalescent COVID-19. Specimen: peripheral blood. CDR3 sequence (DNA): TGTGCCACCAGCAGTAGGGGTGCCCAGCCCCAGCATTTT. Protein: CATSSRGAQPQHF. Complete variable domain (other parts from reference TRBV15 and TRBJ1-5): DAMVIQNPRYQVTQFGKPVTLSCSQTLNHNVMYWYQQKSSQAPKLLFHYYDKDFNNEADTPDNFQSRRPNTSFCFLDIRSPGLGDTAMYLCATSSRGAQPQHFGDGTRLSIL.